The 3 T cell receptor beta chains below were found in one sample sequenced in a study of T cells in Graves' hyperthyroidism and ophthalmopathy. Regions amplified from RNA transcripts were the TCR beta CDR3 regions. Carried out on the TCR CDR3, a first-round RT-PCR used the HTBI primer set. A single record per CDR3 protein comes from TCRdb applying MiXCR to the multiplex PCR reads. Of more than 650,000 distinct CDR3 sequences detected, roughly 15% appear once; the ten largest clones hold roughly 10%. The sample consisted of blood. These receptors all come from a woman aged 18-29 years with Graves' hyperthyroidism.

V and J are TRBV4-3 and TRBJ2-1; D not resolved. The V gene's germline CDR1 is LGHNA and CDR2 YSLEER. The CDR3 sequence is 16 residues long. Trimming took 1 base from V and 0 from J, leaving 10 bases between them. This CDR3 reads CASSQGFAASYNEQFF. In DNA form, the CDR3 reads TGCGCCAGCAGCCAAGGGTTTGCGGCCTCCTACAATGAGCAGTTCTTC.

This rearrangement joins TRBV20-1 to TRBJ1-5; a weak D match, TRBD1 (6 bases). Germline V gene lookup returns CDR1 DFQATT and CDR2 SNEGSKA (reference sequence). Trimming left V 7 bases short and J 1 base short, with 14 bases between. The CDR3 runs to 14 residues. CDR3 loop: CSVLRGASNQPQHF. DNA for the CDR3: TGCAGTGTCCTCCGGGGGGCAAGCAATCAGCCCCAGCATTTT.

The rearrangement links TRBV2 to TRBJ1-1; D is uncertain. Germline-derived CDR1 and CDR2 are SNHLY and FYNNEI. Trimming took 7 bases from V and 1 from J, leaving 10 bases between them. This CDR3 region has 13 residues. CDR3 sequence reads: CASTDDENTEAFF. CDR3 in DNA: TGTGCCAGCACCGACGACGAGAACACTGAAGCTTTCTTT.